The 9 T cell receptor beta chains below all came from one sample that was sequenced in a study of vaccination and CD4 T cells after COVID-19. Their antigens remain unidentified. As for treatment: roughly 11-day PBMC culture with coronavirus spike peptide pools or control peptides (ViraFEST assay). With the Oncomine TCR Beta short-read assay, DNA from cultured CD4+ T cells was sequenced. One entry per CDR3 protein, called by TCRdb with MiXCR from the PCR reads. The sample yields fewer than 15,000 distinct CDR3 sequences, less than 55% seen once. Sequencing used cultured CD4+ T cells from blood, obtained after SARS-CoV-2 vaccination. These receptors all stem from a human donor with COVID-19.

On this clonotype: A read error may produce the germline difference seen at one junction end. The chain has TRBV7-7 and TRBJ2-3, with D hard to call. CDR3 length: 13 residues. CDR1 SSHAT and CDR2 FNYEAQ come from the germline V gene (reference sequence). The CDR3: CASSLARLDTQYF. The DNA for the CDR3 is TGTGCTAGCAGCTTAGCCCGACTGGATACGCAGTATTTT.

This clonotype came up a few times. The chain links TRBV6-5 to TRBJ2-5, with a tentative D call TRBD2 (7 bases). Trimming shortened V by 2 bases and J by 5 bases, and 18 bases separated the two germline ends. The CDR3 is 16 amino acids. Germline V CDR1 and CDR2: MNHEY, SVGAGI. The CDR3: CASSYGVRGPNETQYF. The DNA of the CDR3 is TGTGCCAGCAGTTACGGCGTGCGGGGGCCCAATGAGACCCAGTACTTC.

V usage is TRBV19 and J usage is TRBJ2-7; tentatively, D is TRBD2 (6 bases). Germline lookup yields CDR1 LNHDA and CDR2 SQIVND (reference sequence). Trimming pared 3 bases from V and 0 bases from J, leaving 15 bases between. CDR3 length: 16 amino acids. DNA of the CDR3: TGTGCCAGTAGTATCGGCCTCGGGGGTTACTCCTACGAGCAGTACTTC. Protein product: CASSIGLGGYSYEQYF.

The gene calls are TRBV5-1 and TRBJ2-3, with TRBD2 identical over 10 bases. The germline CDR1 and CDR2 sequences are SGHRS and YFSETQ. With 4 bases clipped from V and 2 bases from J, the junction kept 10 bases outside the gene matches. CDR3 length equals 17 residues. This chain's CDR3 is CASSRLASGGATDTQYF. In DNA, the CDR3 is TGCGCCAGCAGCCGGCTGGCAAGCGGGGGGGCCACAGATACGCAGTATTTT.

This clonotype was detected a few times. V and J are TRBV20-1 and TRBJ1-2, with D maybe TRBD1 (6 bases). The CDR3 runs to 12 residues. Trimming shortened V by 5 bases and J by 8 bases, and 15 bases separated the two germline ends. Germline values: CDR1 DFQATT, CDR2 SNEGSKA (reference sequence). CDR3 region: CSAASGAWGYTF. As DNA, the CDR3 is TGCAGTGCTGCCTCGGGGGCGTGGGGCTACACCTTC.

This clonotype was picked up a small number of times. The chain couples TRBV6-1 to TRBJ1-1; D may be TRBD1 (6 bases). Germline V gene sequence: CDR1 MNHNS, CDR2 SASEGT. The CDR3 runs 14 residues. Trimming pared 2 bases from V and 0 bases from J, leaving 7 bases between. CDR3 sequence (DNA): TGTGCCAGCAGTGAAACAGGGATGAACACTGAAGCTTTCTTT. Translation gives CASSETGMNTEAFF.

V gene TRBV27 combines with J gene TRBJ2-7, with 7 positions matching TRBD1. The junction had 9 bases not matched to a gene; V was cut back by 5 bases and J by 2 bases. CDR1 and CDR2 from the germline V gene are MNHEY and SMNVEV (reference sequence). This CDR3 has 15 amino acids. CDR3 region: CASSVRGQSAYEQYF. Here the CDR3 DNA reads TGTGCCAGCAGTGTGAGGGGACAGTCCGCCTACGAGCAGTACTTC.

This chain uses TRBV5-1 with TRBJ2-5; D possibly corresponds to TRBD2 (5 bases). Trimming removed 2 bases at V and 9 bases at J, with 17 bases between. This CDR3 region has 14 residues. The germline V gene has CDR1 SGHRS and CDR2 YFSETQ. The CDR3 is CASSFGLNDGAQYF. Written as DNA, the CDR3 is TGCGCCAGCAGCTTCGGACTCAACGACGGGGCCCAGTACTTC.

This clonotype was observed a few times. The chain links TRBV12-3 or TRBV12-4 to TRBJ1-5, with D possibly being TRBD1 (5 bases). V was cut by 7 bases and J by 3 bases, with 13 bases left in between. The CDR3 loop spans 14 amino acids. The CDR3 sequence: CASTGTNHNQPQHF. In nucleotides, the CDR3 is TGTGCCAGCACCGGGACGAACCACAATCAGCCCCAGCATTTT.